These T cell receptor beta chains were read from a single sample in a study of cytomegalovirus exposure and HLA in healthy donors. TCRdb keeps only in-frame clones here, not all; method: immunoSEQ multiplex PCR. The sample contains around 220,000 clones, 75% to 85% of which appear only once. The material sequenced was PBMCs. These receptors were collected from a girl between 5 and 17 years old in good health and CMV-seronegative. The CDR3 runs from the conserved cysteine through the conserved F or W. Fields, in order: V gene, J gene, D gene, clone size, CDR3 protein, CDR3 DNA. D genes are given only for firm matches. Only part of the rows carry a size: once, few, many, or a class if the clone is expanded.

>TRBV5-1|TRBJ1-1|TRBD1|NA
CASSLEGQGAFF
TGCGCCAGCAGCTTGGAGGGACAGGGAGCTTTCTTT
>TRBV5-1|TRBJ2-7|TRBD2|NA
CASSPPRWGGGDEQYF
TGCGCCAGCAGCCCACCACGGTGGGGCGGGGGAGACGAGCAGTACTTC
>TRBV14|TRBJ1-2|TRBD1|NA
CASSQDRGFGYTF
TGTGCCAGCAGCCAAGACAGGGGGTTCGGCTACACCTTC
>TRBV27|TRBJ1-1|TRBD1|NA
CASSFGQGKTEAFF
TGTGCCAGCAGTTTTGGACAGGGCAAAACTGAAGCTTTCTTT
>TRBV5-1|TRBJ2-1|NA|NA
CASSGGADHNEQFF
TGCGCCAGCAGCGGAGGGGCGGATCACAATGAGCAGTTCTTC
>TRBV7-2|TRBJ2-7|TRBD2|NA
CASSLSLPGGFYEQYF
TGTGCCAGCAGCCTCTCTTTACCGGGAGGATTTTACGAGCAGTACTTC
>TRBV29-1|TRBJ1-1|NA|NA
CSVVGQTANTEAFF
TGCAGCGTTGTAGGACAAACTGCGAACACTGAAGCTTTCTTT
>TRBV7-2|TRBJ2-1|TRBD1|NA
CASSLDRGREQFF
TGTGCCAGCAGCTTGGACAGGGGACGGGAGCAGTTCTTC
>TRBV28|TRBJ1-1|TRBD1|once
CASSFPGTGNTEAFF
TGTGCCAGCAGTTTTCCCGGGACAGGGAACACTGAAGCTTTCTTT
>TRBV30|TRBJ2-1|TRBD2|NA
CAWSVYPSGPYEQFF
TGTGCCTGGAGTGTATATCCTAGCGGGCCATATGAGCAGTTCTTC
>TRBV4-1|TRBJ2-7|TRBD1|NA
CASSSGTAAYEQYF
TGCGCCAGCAGCTCTGGGACAGCAGCCTACGAGCAGTACTTC
>TRBV5-4|TRBJ2-6|NA|NA
CASSLGLIGGASVFNVLTF
TGTGCCAGCAGCTTGGGTCTCATCGGGGGTGCCTCAGTATTCAACGTCCTGACTTTC
>TRBV12-5|TRBJ1-1|TRBD1|NA
CASTTGTGDEAFF
TGTGCTAGTACGACCGGGACAGGGGATGAAGCTTTCTTT
>TRBV6-6|TRBJ1-2|TRBD1|NA
CASSRTGDGYGYTF
TGTGCCAGCAGCAGAACAGGGGATGGCTATGGCTACACCTTC
>TRBV5-6|TRBJ2-3|TRBD2|NA
CASSSLVASGTKDTQYF
TGTGCCAGCTCCTCCCTCGTGGCTAGCGGGACTAAGGATACGCAGTATTTT
>TRBV9|TRBJ1-2|TRBD1|NA
CASSPRDRGLGSYGYTF
TGTGCCAGCAGCCCTAGGGACAGGGGTCTGGGCAGCTATGGCTACACCTTC
>TRBV5-6|TRBJ1-2|NA|NA
CASSHGGGLYGYTF
TGTGCCAGCAGCCACGGTGGGGGCCTCTATGGCTACACCTTC
>TRBV4-2|TRBJ1-2|NA|NA
CASSQDLQYGYTF
TGTGCCAGCAGCCAAGATTTGCAGTATGGCTACACCTTC
>TRBV2|TRBJ2-3|TRBD2|NA
CASSVSGGADTQYF
TGTGCCAGCAGTGTTAGCGGGGGAGCAGATACGCAGTATTTT
>TRBV11-2|TRBJ2-1|TRBD2|NA
CASSVSGRADEQFF
TGTGCCAGCAGCGTTAGCGGGAGGGCCGATGAGCAGTTCTTC
>TRBV29-1|TRBJ1-2|NA|NA
CSVGVNRGSGYTF
TGCAGCGTTGGAGTAAACCGGGGATCTGGCTACACCTTC
>TRBV4-1|TRBJ2-3|NA|NA
CASSQEGGSTDTQYF
TGCGCCAGCAGCCAAGAAGGGGGAAGCACAGATACGCAGTATTTT
>TRBV29-1|TRBJ2-7|NA|once
CSAIPTGRPYEQYF
TGCAGCGCTATCCCGACAGGGAGGCCTTACGAGCAGTACTTC
>TRBV6-5|TRBJ1-3|NA|NA
CASSLLGGSGNTIYF
TGTGCCAGCAGTTTACTAGGCGGCTCTGGAAACACCATATATTTT
>TRBV4-3|TRBJ1-1|NA|NA
CASSHPGGVAFF
TGCGCCAGCAGCCACCCCGGGGGGGTAGCTTTCTTT
>TRBV5-1|TRBJ1-1|NA|NA
CASSLEGAGAAEAFF
TGCGCCAGCAGCTTGGAAGGAGCAGGGGCCGCTGAAGCTTTCTTT
>TRBV28|TRBJ1-5|NA|NA
CASSLLRQNQPQHF
TGTGCCAGCAGTTTATTGAGACAGAATCAGCCCCAGCATTTT
>TRBV5-6|TRBJ2-7|NA|NA
CASSLDGGALEQYF
TGTGCCAGCAGCTTGGACGGAGGAGCACTCGAGCAGTACTTC
>TRBV5-4|TRBJ2-4|TRBD2|NA
CASSAGTSEAKNIQYF
TGTGCCAGCAGCGCTGGGACTAGTGAAGCCAAAAACATTCAGTACTTC
>TRBV19|TRBJ1-5|NA|NA
CASSIPLGGSSNQPQHF
TGTGCCAGTAGTATTCCCCTCGGGGGTTCGAGCAATCAGCCCCAGCATTTT
>TRBV7-9|TRBJ2-1|NA|NA
CASSLAGLVLDNEQFF
TGTGCCAGCAGCTTGGCTGGTCTAGTATTAGACAATGAGCAGTTCTTC
>TRBV28|TRBJ2-7|NA|once
CASTERGGNSYEQYF
TGTGCCAGCACTGAGAGAGGGGGAAACTCCTACGAGCAGTACTTC
>TRBV7-2|TRBJ2-5|NA|NA
CASSLGLLETQYF
TGTGCCAGCAGCTTAGGACTACTCGAGACCCAGTACTTC
>TRBV4-1|TRBJ1-2|NA|few
CASSAQGDYGYTF
TGCGCCAGCAGCGCACAGGGCGACTATGGCTACACCTTC
>TRBV28|TRBJ1-2|NA|NA
CASSLGAGQPRYGYTF
TGTGCCAGCAGTTTGGGGGCGGGCCAACCACGCTATGGCTACACCTTC
>TRBV6-1|TRBJ1-1|NA|NA
CASGRRLNTEAFF
TGTGCCAGCGGGCGCAGACTGAACACTGAAGCTTTCTTT
>TRBV18|TRBJ1-2|NA|NA
CASSDNSPSGTKYGYTF
TGTGCCAGCTCAGATAATTCCCCGTCCGGGACAAAGTATGGCTACACCTTC
>TRBV6-5|TRBJ1-1|NA|few
CASSYSTDGSTEAFF
TGTGCCAGCAGTTACTCCACAGATGGTAGCACTGAAGCTTTCTTT
>TRBV2|TRBJ2-3|NA|NA
CASSEGTSDTQYF
TGTGCCAGCAGTGAGGGCACTTCAGATACGCAGTATTTT
>TRBV7-3|TRBJ1-5|NA|NA
CASSPWSQRHLVYSNQPQHF
TGTGCCAGCAGTCCGTGGAGCCAAAGGCATCTCGTATATAGCAATCAGCCCCAGCATTTT
>TRBV30|TRBJ2-1|NA|NA
CAWSPQVSYNEQFF
TGTGCCTGGAGTCCCCAGGTGTCCTACAATGAGCAGTTCTTC
>TRBV6-6|TRBJ2-5|TRBD2|NA
CASRDIGGEGETQYF
TGTGCCAGCAGGGACATTGGGGGGGAGGGGGAGACCCAGTACTTC
>TRBV5-4|TRBJ2-3|TRBD2|NA
CASRPGLEGTDTQYF
TGTGCCAGCAGGCCGGGACTAGAGGGCACAGATACGCAGTATTTT
>TRBV7-9|TRBJ1-2|TRBD1|NA
CASSLEDRSGGGYTF
TGTGCCAGCAGCTTAGAGGACAGGTCCGGAGGTGGCTACACCTTC
>TRBV28|TRBJ1-1|TRBD1|NA
CASTIITRGQTEAFF
TGTGCCAGCACAATCATTACCAGGGGGCAAACTGAAGCTTTCTTT